Listed here are 24 T cell receptor beta chains from one sample, sequenced in a study of graft-versus-host responses after intestinal transplantation. This table comes from immunoSEQ multiplex PCR, and its TCRdb copy is limited to in-frame clones, with some not included. The sample includes some 40,000 clones, 75% to 95% of them seen just once. The material was PBMCs, obtained 524 days after transplant. These receptors were obtained from a human patient who received an intestinal transplant, so some T cells may come from the graft donor.

This clone occurred once. The chain combines TRBV28 with TRBJ1-2, with D perhaps matching TRBD1 (5 bases). V was pared by 3 bases and J by 7 bases, with 9 bases between. Germline V gives CDR1 MDHEN, CDR2 SYDVKM. This CDR3 is 12 amino acids long. CDR3 protein: CASSLVRVGYTF. CDR3 coding DNA: TGTGCCAGCAGTTTGGTCAGGGTTGGCTACACCTTC.

The rearrangement links TRBV7-3 to TRBJ2-1; D is perhaps TRBD1 (5 bases). V was trimmed by 1 base and J by 4 bases, leaving 5 bases between them. CDR1 and CDR2 (germline): SGHTA, FQGTGA. The CDR3 covers 13 residues. For the CDR3, the DNA is TGTGCCAGCAGCTTAAACAGGTACAATGAGCAGTTCTTC. The encoded protein is CASSLNRYNEQFF.

This rearrangement joins TRBV19 to TRBJ2-1; 7 positions match TRBD1. CDR1 is LNHDA, CDR2 SQIVND, per germline (reference sequence). The CDR3 loop spans 13 amino acids. Germline trimming cut 5 bases from V and 6 bases from J; bases unmatched to any gene: 4. The CDR3 DNA is TGTGCCAGTAGTGACCACAGGGGCAATGAGCAGTTCTTC. Encoded protein: CASSDHRGNEQFF. Using reference TRBV19 and TRBJ2-1 for the parts outside the CDR3, the full variable domain is DGGITQSPKYLFRKEGQNVTLSCEQNLNHDAMYWYRQDPGQGLRLIYYSQIVNDFQKGDIAEGYSVSREKKESFPLTVTSAQKNPTAFYLCASSDHRGNEQFFGPGTRLTVL.

This CDR3 is CASRNVFTNRDESEQYF. CDR3 bases: TGTGCCAGCAGAAACGTGTTTACGAACAGGGATGAAAGCGAGCAGTACTTC. The chain carries TRBV28 and TRBJ2-5; a weak D match, TRBD1 (6 bases). The tail of the sequence fits TRBJ2-7 better, so the J call may be wrong. Germline V gene lookup returns CDR1 MDHEN and CDR2 SYDVKM. The CDR3 loop spans 17 amino acids.

V is TRBV30 and J is TRBJ2-3, with 7 nucleotides matching TRBD1. V trimming: 1 base; J trimming: 4 bases; junction bases outside the gene matches: 17. Per germline, CDR1 GTSNPN and CDR2 SVGIG (reference sequence). This CDR3 is 18 amino acids long. The CDR3 loop reads CAWSANPRGTLLSDTQYF. The CDR3 DNA is TGTGCCTGGAGTGCGAATCCCAGGGGGACCCTCCTGTCAGATACGCAGTATTTT.

V is TRBV9 and J is TRBJ1-2, with 7 bases matching TRBD1. V was pared by 7 bases and J by 0 bases, with 9 bases of the junction left unmatched. The CDR3 extends over 15 amino acids. Germline lookup yields CDR1 SGDLS and CDR2 YYNGEE. CDR3 sequence: CASAIRTGANYGYTF. The CDR3 DNA reads TGTGCCAGCGCAATTAGGACAGGCGCTAACTATGGCTACACCTTC.

The rearrangement uses TRBV7-6 and TRBJ2-3; 7 nucleotides agree with TRBD2. Germline CDR1 and CDR2: SGHVS and FNYEAQ. The CDR3 runs to 18 residues. V shed 2 bases and J 2 bases; nucleotides not matched to a gene: 13. CDR3 DNA sequence: TGTGCCAGCAGCTTAAGGGCTGGGCCTAGCGGATTCACAGATACGCAGTATTTT. Its translation is CASSLRAGPSGFTDTQYF.

This clone was picked up a small number of times. The chain uses TRBV28 and TRBJ1-3; no clear D. The V gene's germline CDR1 is MDHEN and CDR2 SYDVKM. V lost 10 bases and J 0 bases, leaving 13 bases between the germline ends. The CDR3 extends over 14 amino acids. The CDR3 here is CATRGLASGNTIYF. CDR3 nucleotides: TGTGCCACCAGAGGACTTGCCTCTGGAAACACCATATATTTT.

Only one count was recorded for this clone. The chain employs TRBV10-3 and TRBJ1-4; 7 bases agree with TRBD1. The CDR3 covers 15 residues. CDR1 and CDR2 (germline): ENHRY, SYGVKD. Trimming removed 2 bases from V and 4 bases from J; junction bases left unmatched: 4. This chain's CDR3 is CAISEEGGSNEKLFF. The CDR3 DNA follows: TGTGCCATCAGTGAGGAAGGGGGCAGTAATGAAAAACTGTTTTTT.

The chain employs TRBV27 and TRBJ2-5, with D maybe TRBD1 (6 bases). V gave up 6 bases and J gave up 4 bases, with 12 bases separating them. Germline V gives CDR1 MNHEY, CDR2 SMNVEV (reference sequence). The CDR3 runs 13 residues. The CDR3 reads CASSLSGAETQYF. CDR3 coding DNA: TGTGCCAGCAGCCTCTCAGGGGCAGAGACCCAGTACTTC.

This clone was picked up one time. V is TRBV4-3 and J is TRBJ2-5; no firm D call. TRBJ2-7 explains the end of the DNA better; the J call may be wrong. Germline V gives CDR1 LGHNA, CDR2 YSLEER. This CDR3 comprises 15 residues. The CDR3 sequence: CASSQDGASSYEQYF. CDR3 nucleotides: TGCGCCAGCAGCCAAGATGGTGCGAGCTCCTACGAGCAGTACTTC.

This clone showed up just once. The rearrangement links TRBV7-9 to TRBJ1-1; D may be TRBD1 (6 bases). CDR1 SEHNR and CDR2 FQNEAQ come from the germline V gene (reference sequence). The CDR3 has 15 residues. V lost 8 bases and J lost 0, with 16 bases in between. In nucleotides, the CDR3 is TGTGCCAGCCCGGGAGCAGGGGTGATGAACACTGAAGCTTTCTTT. It yields the protein CASPGAGVMNTEAFF.

This chain joins TRBV4-1 and TRBJ2-1; 8 bases map to TRBD2. The trim removed 3 bases at V and 5 bases at J, leaving 3 bases unmatched. The germline CDR1 and CDR2 sequences are MGHRA and YSYEKL. This CDR3 spans 14 amino acids. The DNA for the CDR3 is TGCGCCAGCAGCCAGGGACTAGTCGACAATGAGCAGTTCTTC. It specifies CASSQGLVDNEQFF.

The V call is TRBV23-1, the J call TRBJ2-7, with 8 bases that match TRBD2. TRBV23-1 is an open reading frame, and its role is uncertain. CDR3 length: 15 amino acids. With V trimmed by 4 bases and J by 3 bases, 8 bases remained unmatched. CDR3 nucleotide sequence: TGCGCCAGCAGTCCCTTGGATAGCGGGAACTACGAGCAGTACTTC. Its protein is CASSPLDSGNYEQYF.

V gene TRBV19 combines with J gene TRBJ1-5, with D possibly TRBD1 on 6 matching bases. V lost 2 bases and J lost 0, with 11 bases in between. This CDR3 has 16 amino acids. Germline CDR1 and CDR2: LNHDA and SQIVND (reference sequence). This CDR3 reads CASSIFRGTSNQPQHF. CDR3 DNA: TGTGCCAGTAGTATATTCAGGGGCACTAGCAATCAGCCCCAGCATTTT.

The chain couples TRBV27 to TRBJ2-7; 8 bases are shared with TRBD1. This CDR3 spans 16 amino acids. Germline assignment: CDR1 MNHEY and CDR2 SMNVEV (reference sequence). With 3 bases clipped from V and 4 bases from J, the junction kept 11 bases outside the gene matches. Here the CDR3 DNA reads TGTGCCAGCAGTTTTATTCCGGCAGGGGGCGCGTACGAGCAGTACTTC. Protein product: CASSFIPAGGAYEQYF.

The chain combines TRBV19 with TRBJ1-2, with 7 positions matching TRBD1. V was clipped by 7 bases and J by 2 bases; unmatched bases: 13. The germline gives CDR1 LNHDA, CDR2 SQIVND (reference sequence). The CDR3 is 16 residues long. In nucleotides, the CDR3 is TGTGCCAGTATCCCAGGGGGGCAGCTCATCAACTATGGCTACACCTTC. Protein product: CASIPGGQLINYGYTF.

The chain combines TRBV29-1 with TRBJ1-5; the D is unclear. V gave up 5 bases and J gave up 0 bases, with 8 bases separating them. This CDR3 comprises 13 residues. CDR1 and CDR2 from the germline V gene are SQVTM and ANQGSEA. The CDR3 DNA reads TGCAGCGTTACGGGGAGTAGCAATCAGCCCCAGCATTTT. It specifies CSVTGSSNQPQHF. The whole variable domain, remainder taken from reference TRBV29-1 and TRBJ1-5, is SAVISQKPSRDICQRGTSLTIQCQVDSQVTMMFWYRQQPGQSLTLIATANQGSEATYESGFVIDKFPISRPNLTFSTLTVSNMSPEDSSIYLCSVTGSSNQPQHFGDGTRLSIL.

The chain couples TRBV5-4 to TRBJ2-1, with D possibly matching TRBD2 (8 bases). The CDR3 totals 17 residues. CDR1 and CDR2 from the germline V gene are SGHNT and YYREEE (reference sequence). Trimming pared 5 bases from V and 6 bases from J, leaving 24 bases between. CDR3 DNA sequence: TGTGCCAGCAGTTCGGGAGGGGGCGATAGTCGGGTCAATGAGCAGTTCTTC. This sequence encodes CASSSGGGDSRVNEQFF.

The CDR3 spells CASSLASRETQYF. The CDR3 DNA reads TGTGCCAGCAGCTTGGCTTCCAGAGAGACCCAGTACTTC. The rearrangement joins TRBV5-4 to TRBJ2-5, with D unresolved. The CDR3 is 13 residues long. Germline V gene sequence: CDR1 SGHNT, CDR2 YYREEE (reference sequence). Trimming shortened V by 0 bases and J by 4 bases, and 7 bases separated the two germline ends.

The chain recombines TRBV7-6 with TRBJ1-5; 10 bases line up with TRBD1. The J segment lost 7 bases and the V segment lost 1 base, leaving 4 bases of the junction unmatched. The CDR3 consists of 15 residues. Per the germline V gene, CDR1 is SGHVS and CDR2 is FNYEAQ. The CDR3 is CASSLGGQGYQPQHF. CDR3 DNA: TGTGCCAGCAGCTTAGGGGGACAGGGGTACCAGCCCCAGCATTTT.

V is TRBV28 and J is TRBJ1-2; D is ambiguous. The germline V and J ends were trimmed by 3 bases and 3 bases, with 20 bases remaining between them. The CDR3 spans 17 residues. Germline values: CDR1 MDHEN, CDR2 SYDVKM. The CDR3 loop is CASSFWGFSSGYYGYTF. DNA of the CDR3: TGTGCCAGCAGTTTTTGGGGATTTTCTTCCGGGTACTATGGCTACACCTTC.

The chain uses TRBV25-1 and TRBJ1-4; 7 bases are shared with TRBD1. Germline values: CDR1 MGHDK, CDR2 SYGVNS. The CDR3 sequence is 13 residues long. V lost 6 bases, J lost 8 bases, and 6 bases stayed unmatched. For the CDR3, the DNA is TGTGCCAGCAGGGACCGGGACAGCGAAAAACTGTTTTTT. Amino acid sequence: CASRDRDSEKLFF.

The chain employs TRBV28 and TRBJ2-1; unclear D gene. CDR1 is MDHEN, CDR2 SYDVKM, per germline. The CDR3 has 16 residues. Trimming removed 9 bases at V and 0 bases at J, with 18 bases between. The CDR3 region is CASSTNSGSSYNEQFF. CDR3 DNA: TGTGCCAGTAGTACTAACTCTGGCAGCTCCTACAATGAGCAGTTCTTC.